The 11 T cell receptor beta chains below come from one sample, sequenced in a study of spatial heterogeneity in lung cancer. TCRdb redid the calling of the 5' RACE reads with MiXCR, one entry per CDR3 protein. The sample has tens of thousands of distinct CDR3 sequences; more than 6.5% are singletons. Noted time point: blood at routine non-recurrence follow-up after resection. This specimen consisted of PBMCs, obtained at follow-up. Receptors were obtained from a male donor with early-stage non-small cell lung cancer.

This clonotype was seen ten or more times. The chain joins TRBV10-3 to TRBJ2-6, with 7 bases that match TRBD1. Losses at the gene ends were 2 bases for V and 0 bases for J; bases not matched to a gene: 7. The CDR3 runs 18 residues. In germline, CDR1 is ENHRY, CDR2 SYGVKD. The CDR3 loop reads CAISETRDRSSGANVLTF. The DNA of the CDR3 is TGTGCCATCAGTGAGACCCGGGACAGAAGCTCTGGGGCCAACGTCCTGACTTTC.

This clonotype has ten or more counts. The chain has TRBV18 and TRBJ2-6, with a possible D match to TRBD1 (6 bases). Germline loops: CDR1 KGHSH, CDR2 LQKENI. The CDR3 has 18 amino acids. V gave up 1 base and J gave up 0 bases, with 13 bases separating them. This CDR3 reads CASSPQGQKVSGANVLTF. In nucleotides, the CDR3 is TGTGCCAGCTCACCACAGGGACAAAAAGTCTCTGGGGCCAACGTCCTGACTTTC.

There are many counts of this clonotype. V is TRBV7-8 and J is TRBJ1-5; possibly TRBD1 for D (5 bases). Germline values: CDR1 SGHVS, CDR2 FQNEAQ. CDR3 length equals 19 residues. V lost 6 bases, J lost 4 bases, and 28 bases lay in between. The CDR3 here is CASSQSRGAGRGSNQPQHF. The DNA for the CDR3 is TGTGCCAGCAGTCAAAGTAGAGGGGCAGGGCGGGGAAGTAATCAGCCCCAGCATTTT.

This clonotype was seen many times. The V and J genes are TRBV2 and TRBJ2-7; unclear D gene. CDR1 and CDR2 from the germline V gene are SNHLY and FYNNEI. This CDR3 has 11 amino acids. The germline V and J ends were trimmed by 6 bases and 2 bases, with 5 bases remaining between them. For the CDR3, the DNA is TGTGCCAGCAGACGAACCTACGAGCAGTACTTC. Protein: CASRRTYEQYF.

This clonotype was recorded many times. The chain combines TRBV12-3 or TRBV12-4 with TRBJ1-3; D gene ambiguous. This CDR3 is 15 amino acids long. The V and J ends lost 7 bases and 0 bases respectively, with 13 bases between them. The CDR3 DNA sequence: TGTGCCAGCACCGGAAGTCTACCCTCTGGAAACACCATATATTTT. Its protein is CASTGSLPSGNTIYF.

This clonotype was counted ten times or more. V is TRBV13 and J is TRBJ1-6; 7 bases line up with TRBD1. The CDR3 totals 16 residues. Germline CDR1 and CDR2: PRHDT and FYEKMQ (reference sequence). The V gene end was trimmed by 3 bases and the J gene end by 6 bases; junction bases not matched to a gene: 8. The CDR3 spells CASSLGGRQGNSPLHF. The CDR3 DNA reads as TGTGCCAGCAGCTTGGGGGGGAGACAGGGTAATTCACCCCTCCACTTT.

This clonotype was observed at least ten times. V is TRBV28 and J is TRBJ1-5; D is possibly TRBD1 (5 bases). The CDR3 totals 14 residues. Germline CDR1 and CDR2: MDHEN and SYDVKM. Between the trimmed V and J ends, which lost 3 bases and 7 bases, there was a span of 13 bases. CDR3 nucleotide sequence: TGTGCCAGCAGTTTTGTCCAGGGTAGCCAGCCCCAGCATTTT. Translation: CASSFVQGSQPQHF.

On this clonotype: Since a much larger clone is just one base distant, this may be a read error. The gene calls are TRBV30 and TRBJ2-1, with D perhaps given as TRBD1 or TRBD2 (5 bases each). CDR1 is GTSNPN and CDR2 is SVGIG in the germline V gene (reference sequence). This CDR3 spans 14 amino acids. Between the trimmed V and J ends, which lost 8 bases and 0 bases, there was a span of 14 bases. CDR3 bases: TGTGCCGGTAGCGAGGGGAGCTCCTACAATGAGCAGTTCTTC. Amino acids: CAGSEGSSYNEQFF.

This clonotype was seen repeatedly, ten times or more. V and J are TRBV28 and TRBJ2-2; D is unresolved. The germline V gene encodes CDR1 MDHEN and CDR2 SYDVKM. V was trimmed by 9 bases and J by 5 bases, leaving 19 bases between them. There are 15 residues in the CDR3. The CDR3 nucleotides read TGTGCCAGTAAAGGTCGGGTAGATGAGACCGGGGAGCTGTTTTTT. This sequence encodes CASKGRVDETGELFF.

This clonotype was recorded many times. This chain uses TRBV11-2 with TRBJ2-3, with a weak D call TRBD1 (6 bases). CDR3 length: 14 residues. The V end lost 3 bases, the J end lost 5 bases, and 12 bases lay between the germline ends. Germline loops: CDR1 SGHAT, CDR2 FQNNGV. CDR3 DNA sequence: TGTGCCAGCAGCTTCGACAGGATAAGAGATACGCAGTATTTT. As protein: CASSFDRIRDTQYF. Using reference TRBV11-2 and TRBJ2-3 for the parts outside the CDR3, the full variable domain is EAGVAQSPRYKIIEKRQSVAFWCNPISGHATLYWYQQILGQGPKLLIQFQNNGVVDDSQLPKDRFSAERLKGVDSTLKIQPAKLEDSAVYLCASSFDRIRDTQYFGPGTRLTVL.

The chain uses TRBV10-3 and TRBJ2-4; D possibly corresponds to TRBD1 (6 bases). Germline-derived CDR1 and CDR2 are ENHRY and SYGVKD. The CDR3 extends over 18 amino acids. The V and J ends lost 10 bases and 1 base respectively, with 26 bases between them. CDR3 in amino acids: CASESETGPYGAKNIQYF. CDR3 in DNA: TGTGCCAGTGAGTCGGAGACAGGCCCTTATGGGGCCAAAAACATTCAGTACTTC.